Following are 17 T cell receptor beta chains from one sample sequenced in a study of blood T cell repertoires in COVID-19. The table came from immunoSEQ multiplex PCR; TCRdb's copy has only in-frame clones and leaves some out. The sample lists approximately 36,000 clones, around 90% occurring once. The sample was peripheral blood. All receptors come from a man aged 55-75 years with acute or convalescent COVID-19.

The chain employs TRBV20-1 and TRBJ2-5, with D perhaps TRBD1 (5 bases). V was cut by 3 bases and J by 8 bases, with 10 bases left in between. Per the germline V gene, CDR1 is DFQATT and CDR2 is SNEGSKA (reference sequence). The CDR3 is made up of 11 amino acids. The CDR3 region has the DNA TGCAGTGCTAGCCCGGACATCACCCAGTACTTC. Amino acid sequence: CSASPDITQYF.

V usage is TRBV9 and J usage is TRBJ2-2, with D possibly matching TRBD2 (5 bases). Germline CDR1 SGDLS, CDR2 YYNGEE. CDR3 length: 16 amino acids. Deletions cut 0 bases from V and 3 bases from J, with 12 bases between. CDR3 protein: CASSVEGGLYTGELFF. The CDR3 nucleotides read TGTGCCAGCAGCGTAGAGGGCGGGCTTTACACCGGGGAGCTGTTTTTT.

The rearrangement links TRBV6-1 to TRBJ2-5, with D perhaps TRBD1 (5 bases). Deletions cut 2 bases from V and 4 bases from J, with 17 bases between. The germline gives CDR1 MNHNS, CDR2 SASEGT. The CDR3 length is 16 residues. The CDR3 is CASSESWAGRLETQYF. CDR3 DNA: TGTGCCAGCAGTGAATCTTGGGCAGGGCGCTTAGAGACCCAGTACTTC.

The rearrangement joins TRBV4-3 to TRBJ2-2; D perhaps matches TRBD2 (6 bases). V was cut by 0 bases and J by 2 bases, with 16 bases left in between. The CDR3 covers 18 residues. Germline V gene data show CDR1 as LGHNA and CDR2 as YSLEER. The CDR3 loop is CASSQEQIAAINTGELFF. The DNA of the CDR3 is TGCGCCAGCAGCCAAGAGCAAATAGCGGCAATAAACACCGGGGAGCTGTTTTTT.

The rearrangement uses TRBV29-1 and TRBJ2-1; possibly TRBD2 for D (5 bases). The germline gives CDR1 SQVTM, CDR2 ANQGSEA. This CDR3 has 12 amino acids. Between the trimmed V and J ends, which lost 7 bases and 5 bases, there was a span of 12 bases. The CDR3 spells CSGLTNHNEQFF. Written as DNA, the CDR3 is TGCAGCGGCTTGACTAATCACAATGAGCAGTTCTTC.

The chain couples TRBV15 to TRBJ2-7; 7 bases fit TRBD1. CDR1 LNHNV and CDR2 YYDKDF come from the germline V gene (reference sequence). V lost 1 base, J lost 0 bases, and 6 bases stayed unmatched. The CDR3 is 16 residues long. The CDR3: CATSRGWGQSSYEQYV. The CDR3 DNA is TGTGCCACCAGCAGAGGGTGGGGACAGAGCTCCTACGAGCAGTACGTC.

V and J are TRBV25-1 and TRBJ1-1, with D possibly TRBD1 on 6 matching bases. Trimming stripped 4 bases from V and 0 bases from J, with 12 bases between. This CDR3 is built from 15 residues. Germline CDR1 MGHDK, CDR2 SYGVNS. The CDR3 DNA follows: TGTGCCAGCAGTGGCCGCTCAGGGGTGAACACTGAAGCTTTCTTT. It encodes CASSGRSGVNTEAFF. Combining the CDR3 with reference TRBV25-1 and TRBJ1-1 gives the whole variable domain EADIYQTPRYLVIGTGKKITLECSQTMGHDKMYWYQQDPGMELHLIHYSYGVNSTEKGDLSSESTVSRIRTEHFPLTLESARPSHTSQYLCASSGRSGVNTEAFFGQGTRLTVV.

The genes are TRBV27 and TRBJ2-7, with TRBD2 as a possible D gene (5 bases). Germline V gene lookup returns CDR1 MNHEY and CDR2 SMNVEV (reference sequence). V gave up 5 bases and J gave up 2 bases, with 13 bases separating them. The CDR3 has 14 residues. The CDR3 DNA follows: TGTGCCAGCAGTCCCACGGGGAAGCCCTACGAGCAGTACGTC. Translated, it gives CASSPTGKPYEQYV.

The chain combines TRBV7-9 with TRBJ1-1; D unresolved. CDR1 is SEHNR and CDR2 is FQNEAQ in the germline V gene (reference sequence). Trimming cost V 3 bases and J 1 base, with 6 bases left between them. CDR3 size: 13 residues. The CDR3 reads CASSFTENTEAFF. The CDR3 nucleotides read TGTGCCAGCAGCTTTACTGAGAACACTGAAGCTTTCTTT.

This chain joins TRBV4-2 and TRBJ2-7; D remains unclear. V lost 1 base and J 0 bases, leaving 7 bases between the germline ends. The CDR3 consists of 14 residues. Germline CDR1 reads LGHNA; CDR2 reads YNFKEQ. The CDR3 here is CASSQGASSYEQYF. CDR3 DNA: TGTGCCAGCAGCCAAGGAGCTAGCTCCTACGAGCAGTACTTC.

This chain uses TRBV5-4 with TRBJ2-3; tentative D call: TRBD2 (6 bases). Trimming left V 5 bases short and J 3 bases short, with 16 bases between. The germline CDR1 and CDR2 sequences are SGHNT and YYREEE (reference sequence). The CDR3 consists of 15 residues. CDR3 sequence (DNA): TGTGCCAGCAGATTTCAACGGGAGTATACAGATACGCAGTATTTT. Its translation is CASRFQREYTDTQYF.

The CDR3 bases are TGTGCCAGCAGTGAACAGGGGGGAAGCCAAGAGACCCAGTACTTC. This sequence encodes CASSEQGGSQETQYF. This rearrangement joins TRBV6-1 to TRBJ2-5; D is perhaps TRBD1 (7 bases). The germline V gene encodes CDR1 MNHNS and CDR2 SASEGT. V shed 2 bases and J shed 1 base, with 11 bases lying between them. This CDR3 is 15 amino acids long.

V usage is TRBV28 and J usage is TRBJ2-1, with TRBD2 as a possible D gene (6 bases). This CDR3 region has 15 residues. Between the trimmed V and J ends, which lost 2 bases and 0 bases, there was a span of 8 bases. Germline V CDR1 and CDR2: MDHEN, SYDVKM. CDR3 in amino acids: CASSLDGSSYNEQFF. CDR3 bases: TGTGCCAGCAGTTTAGACGGGAGCTCCTACAATGAGCAGTTCTTC.

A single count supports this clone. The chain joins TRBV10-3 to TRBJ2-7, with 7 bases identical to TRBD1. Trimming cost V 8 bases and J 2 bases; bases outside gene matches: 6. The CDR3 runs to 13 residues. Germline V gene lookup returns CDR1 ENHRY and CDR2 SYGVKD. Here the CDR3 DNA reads TGTGCCATCCTAGAACAGGGGACCTACGAGCAGTACTTC. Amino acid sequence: CAILEQGTYEQYF.

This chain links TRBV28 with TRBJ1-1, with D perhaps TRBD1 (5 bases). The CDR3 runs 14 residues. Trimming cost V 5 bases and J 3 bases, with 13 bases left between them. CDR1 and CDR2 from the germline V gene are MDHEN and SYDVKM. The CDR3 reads CASSDPGGYTEAFF. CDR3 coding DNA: TGTGCCAGCAGTGACCCGGGGGGTTACACTGAAGCTTTCTTT.

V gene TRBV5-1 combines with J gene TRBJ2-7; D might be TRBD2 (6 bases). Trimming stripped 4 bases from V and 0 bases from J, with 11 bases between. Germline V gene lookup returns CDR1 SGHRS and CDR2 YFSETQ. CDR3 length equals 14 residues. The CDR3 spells CASSDPAGSYEQYF. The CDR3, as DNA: TGCGCCAGCAGCGACCCAGCGGGCTCCTACGAGCAGTACTTC.

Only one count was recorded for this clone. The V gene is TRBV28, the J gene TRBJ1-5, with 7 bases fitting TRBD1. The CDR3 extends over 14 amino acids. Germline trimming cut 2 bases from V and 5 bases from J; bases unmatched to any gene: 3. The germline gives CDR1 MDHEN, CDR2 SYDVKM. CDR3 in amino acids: CASSLGQVDQPQHF. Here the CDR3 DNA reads TGTGCCAGCAGTTTAGGACAGGTTGATCAGCCCCAGCATTTT.